This T cell receptor (beta chain) stems from a study of shared clonotypes between healthy human individuals. Germline V CDR1 and CDR2: MNHEY, SVGAGI. CDR3 length: 13 residues. V trimming: 5 bases; J trimming: 9 bases; junction bases outside the gene matches: 7. Sequenced by immunoSEQ multiplex PCR; TCRdb stores in-frame clones only, minus some. The sample yields 2 million to 2.5 million clones, 92% seen once. This rearrangement joins TRBV6-5 to TRBJ2-4, with 7 bases that match TRBD1. The TCR comes from a man aged 18-30 years in good health. Some clones in this sample may be carry-over from other donors' samples. The sequencing sample was made of naive CD4+ T cells from PBMCs. Subset meaning: CD45RA+ positively selected. The CDR3 reads CASSTGQTGIQYF. The CDR3 bases are TGTGCCAGCAGTACGGGACAGACGGGCATTCAGTACTTC.